This is a list of T cell receptor beta chains from one sample in a study of T cells in Graves' hyperthyroidism and ophthalmopathy. MiXCR, applied by TCRdb to the multiplex PCR reads, yields one record per CDR3 protein. The repertoire holds approximately 400,000 distinct CDR3 sequences, with over 11% as singletons. Specimen: blood. All receptors come from a woman aged 60 to 75 with Graves' hyperthyroidism. Both conserved end residues are part of each CDR3. Fields, in order: CDR3 protein, CDR3 DNA, J gene, V gene, clone size, D gene. A D gene is named only where the DNA matches it firmly. The size entry is marked missing in some rows and otherwise reads once, few, many or a size class.

CDR3: CASSAGTSRNTIYF
DNA: TGTGCCAGCAGCGCAGGGACATCAAGAAACACCATATATTTT
J: TRBJ1-3
V: TRBV5-5
size: NA
D: NA

CDR3: CASSSDISNYGYTF
DNA: TGTGCCAGCAGTTCCGACATCTCTAACTATGGCTACACCTTC
J: TRBJ1-2
V: TRBV6-1
size: many
D: NA

CDR3: CASSLLGVGELFF
DNA: TGTGCCAGCAGTTTATTGGGTGTCGGGGAGCTGTTTTTT
J: TRBJ2-2
V: TRBV12-3/TRBV12-4
size: many
D: NA

CDR3: CASRAGTSGYEQYF
DNA: TGTGCCAGCAGAGCCGGGACTAGCGGCTACGAGCAGTACTTC
J: TRBJ2-7
V: TRBV2
size: many
D: TRBD2

CDR3: CAWRGNRGHYEQYF
DNA: TGTGCCTGGAGGGGGAACAGGGGGCACTACGAGCAGTACTTC
J: TRBJ2-7
V: TRBV30
size: few
D: TRBD1

CDR3: CASSLRGWARSYEQYF
DNA: TGTGCCAGCAGCTTAAGGGGCTGGGCGCGGTCCTACGAGCAGTACTTC
J: TRBJ2-7
V: TRBV7-2
size: NA
D: NA

CDR3: CASNEAFGYTF
DNA: TGTGCCAGCAATGAAGCGTTTGGCTACACCTTC
J: TRBJ1-2
V: TRBV6-1
size: NA
D: NA

CDR3: CASSPTGLAGTDTQYF
DNA: TGTGCCAGCAGCCCTACGGGACTAGCGGGAACAGATACGCAGTATTTT
J: TRBJ2-3
V: TRBV3-1
size: many
D: TRBD2

CDR3: CASSSRPGTNYEQYF
DNA: TGTGCCAGCAGTTCCCGACCCGGGACAAATTACGAGCAGTACTTC
J: TRBJ2-7
V: TRBV27
size: many
D: NA

CDR3: CAIRAGTGNEKLFF
DNA: TGTGCCATCAGAGCCGGGACAGGGAATGAAAAACTGTTTTTT
J: TRBJ1-4
V: TRBV10-3
size: few
D: TRBD1

CDR3: CASSWGQGNSPLHF
DNA: TGTGCCAGCAGCTGGGGACAGGGAAATTCACCCCTCCACTTT
J: TRBJ1-6
V: TRBV9
size: few
D: TRBD1

CDR3: CASSQGTSGSRYEQYF
DNA: TGTGCCAGCAGCCAAGGGACTAGCGGGAGCAGGTACGAGCAGTACTTC
J: TRBJ2-7
V: TRBV4-2
size: NA
D: TRBD2

CDR3: CASSRPGQGVYEQYF
DNA: TGTGCCAGCTCCCGCCCGGGACAGGGGGTCTACGAGCAGTACTTC
J: TRBJ2-7
V: TRBV18
size: few
D: TRBD1

CDR3: CASTEQANTEAFF
DNA: TGTGCCAGCACCGAACAGGCGAACACTGAAGCTTTCTTT
J: TRBJ1-1
V: TRBV6-2/TRBV6-3
size: many
D: NA

CDR3: CASSSDRLNTEAFF
DNA: TGTGCCAGCAGCTCAGACAGGTTAAACACTGAAGCTTTCTTT
J: TRBJ1-1
V: TRBV11-2
size: many
D: NA

CDR3: CASTSGDLPSYEQYF
DNA: TGCGCCAGCACCTCGGGGGACCTGCCCTCCTACGAGCAGTACTTC
J: TRBJ2-7
V: TRBV5-1
size: many
D: NA

CDR3: CASSIRQGAGGELFF
DNA: TGTGCCAGCAGCATCCGCCAGGGGGCAGGCGGGGAGCTGTTTTTT
J: TRBJ2-2
V: TRBV11-2
size: many
D: TRBD1

CDR3: CASTRPGGLDTGELFF
DNA: TGTGCCAGCACTCGGCCAGGGGGGCTCGACACCGGGGAGCTGTTTTTT
J: TRBJ2-2
V: TRBV12-3/TRBV12-4
size: few
D: NA

CDR3: CATSDYREETQYF
DNA: TGTGCCACCAGTGACTACAGAGAAGAGACCCAGTACTTC
J: TRBJ2-5
V: TRBV24-1
size: many
D: NA

CDR3: CASSQEGLGIAESTDTQYF
DNA: TGTGCCAGCAGCCAAGAGGGACTTGGGATAGCGGAAAGCACAGATACGCAGTATTTT
J: TRBJ2-3
V: TRBV3-1
size: many
D: NA

CDR3: CAWSNQGGRETQYF
DNA: TGTGCCTGGAGTAACCAGGGGGGCCGGGAGACCCAGTACTTC
J: TRBJ2-5
V: TRBV30
size: many
D: NA

CDR3: CASSQGLDGEQYF
DNA: TGTGCCAGCAGCCAGGGGCTCGACGGGGAGCAGTACTTC
J: TRBJ2-7
V: TRBV3-1
size: many
D: NA

CDR3: CASTGAVDTQYF
DNA: TGTGCCAGCACGGGGGCGGTAGATACGCAGTATTTT
J: TRBJ2-3
V: TRBV6-1
size: many
D: NA

CDR3: CSAPGSTSGGNTIYF
DNA: TGCAGTGCTCCTGGGTCCACCAGTGGGGGAAACACCATATATTTT
J: TRBJ1-3
V: TRBV20-1
size: few
D: NA

CDR3: CASSARHRGEGYTF
DNA: TGTGCCAGCAGCGCCAGACACAGGGGTGAAGGCTACACCTTC
J: TRBJ1-2
V: TRBV3-1
size: many
D: TRBD1

CDR3: CASSQGFRDEQFF
DNA: TGCGCCAGCAGCCAAGGCTTCCGGGATGAGCAGTTCTTC
J: TRBJ2-1
V: TRBV4-1
size: NA
D: NA

CDR3: CASSEAGQGLGEQFF
DNA: TGTGCCAGCAGTGAAGCGGGACAGGGTCTCGGTGAGCAGTTCTTC
J: TRBJ2-1
V: TRBV25-1
size: NA
D: TRBD1

CDR3: CASNGGVLNEQYF
DNA: TGTGCCAGCAACGGGGGAGTCCTAAACGAGCAGTACTTC
J: TRBJ2-7
V: TRBV2
size: many
D: NA

CDR3: CASKRAPRDNEQFF
DNA: TGTGCCAGCAAACGGGCTCCGCGGGACAATGAGCAGTTCTTC
J: TRBJ2-1
V: TRBV2
size: NA
D: NA